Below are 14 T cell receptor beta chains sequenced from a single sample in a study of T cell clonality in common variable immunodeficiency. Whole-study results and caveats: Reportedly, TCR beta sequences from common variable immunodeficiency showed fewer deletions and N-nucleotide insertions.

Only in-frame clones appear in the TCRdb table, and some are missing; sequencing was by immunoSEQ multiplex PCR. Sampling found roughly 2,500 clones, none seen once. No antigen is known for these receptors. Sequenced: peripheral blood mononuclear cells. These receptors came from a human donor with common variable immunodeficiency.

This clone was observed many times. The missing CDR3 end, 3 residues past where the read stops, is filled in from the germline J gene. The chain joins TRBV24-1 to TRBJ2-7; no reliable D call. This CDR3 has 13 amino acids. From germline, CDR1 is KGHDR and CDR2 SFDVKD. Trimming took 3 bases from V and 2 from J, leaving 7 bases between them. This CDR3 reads CATSDTLTYEQYF. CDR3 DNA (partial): TGTGCCACCAGTGATACTCTCACCTACGAG.

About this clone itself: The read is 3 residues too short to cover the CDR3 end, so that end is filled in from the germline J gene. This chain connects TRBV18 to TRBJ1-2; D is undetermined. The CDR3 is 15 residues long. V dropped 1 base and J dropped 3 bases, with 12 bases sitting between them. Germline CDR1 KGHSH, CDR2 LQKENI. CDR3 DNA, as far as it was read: TGTGCCAGCTCACCACAGGCCCAAATGGACTATGGC. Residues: CASSPQAQMDYG. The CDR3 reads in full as CASSPQAQMDYGYTF.

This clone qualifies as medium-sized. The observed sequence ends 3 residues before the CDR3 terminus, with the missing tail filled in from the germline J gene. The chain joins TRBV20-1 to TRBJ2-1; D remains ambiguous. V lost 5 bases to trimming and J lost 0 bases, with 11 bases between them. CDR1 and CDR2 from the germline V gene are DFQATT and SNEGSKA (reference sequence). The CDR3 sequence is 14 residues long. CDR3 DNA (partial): TGCAGTGCTTCGCCCGGTAGCTCCTACAATGAG. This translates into CSASPGSSYNE. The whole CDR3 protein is CSASPGSSYNEQFF.

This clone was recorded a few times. CDR3 in amino acids: CASHSGANALHF. The covered CDR3 bases are TGTGCCAGCCACTCTGGGGCCAACGCC. The chain joins TRBV7-9 to TRBJ1-6; D may be TRBD1 (5 bases). The CDR3 goes on 3 residues after the read ends, and that part is filled in from the germline J gene. Germline V gene sequence: CDR1 SEHNR, CDR2 FQNEAQ (reference sequence). The CDR3 has 12 amino acids.

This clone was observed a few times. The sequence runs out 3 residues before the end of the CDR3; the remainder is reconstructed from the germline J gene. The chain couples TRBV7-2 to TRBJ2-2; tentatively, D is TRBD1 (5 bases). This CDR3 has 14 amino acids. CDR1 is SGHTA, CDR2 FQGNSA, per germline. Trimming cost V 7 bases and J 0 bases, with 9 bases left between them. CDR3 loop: CASMTATNTGELFF. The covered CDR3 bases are TGTGCCAGCATGACAGCTACGAACACCGGGGAG.

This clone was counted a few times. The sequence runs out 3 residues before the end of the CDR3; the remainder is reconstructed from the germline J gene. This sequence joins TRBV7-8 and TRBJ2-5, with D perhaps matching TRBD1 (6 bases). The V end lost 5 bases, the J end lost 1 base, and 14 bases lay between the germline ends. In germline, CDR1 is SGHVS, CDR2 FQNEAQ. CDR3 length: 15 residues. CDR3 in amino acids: CASSTRVGAQETQYF. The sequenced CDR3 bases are TGTGCCAGCAGCACGAGAGTGGGGGCCCAAGAGACC. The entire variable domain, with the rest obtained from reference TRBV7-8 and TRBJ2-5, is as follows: GAGVSQSPRYKVAKRGQDVALRCDPISGHVSLFWYQQALGQGPEFLTYFQNEAQLDKSGLPSDRFFAERPEGSVSTLKIQRTQQEDSAVYLCASSTRVGAQETQYFGPGTRLLVL.

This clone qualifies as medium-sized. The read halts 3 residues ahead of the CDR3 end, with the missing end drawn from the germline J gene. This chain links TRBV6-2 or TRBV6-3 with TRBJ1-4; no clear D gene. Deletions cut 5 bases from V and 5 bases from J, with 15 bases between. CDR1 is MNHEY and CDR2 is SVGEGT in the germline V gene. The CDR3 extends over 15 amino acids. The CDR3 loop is CASSQTYSPNEKLFF. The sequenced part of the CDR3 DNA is TGTGCCAGCAGTCAGACCTACAGTCCGAATGAAAAA.

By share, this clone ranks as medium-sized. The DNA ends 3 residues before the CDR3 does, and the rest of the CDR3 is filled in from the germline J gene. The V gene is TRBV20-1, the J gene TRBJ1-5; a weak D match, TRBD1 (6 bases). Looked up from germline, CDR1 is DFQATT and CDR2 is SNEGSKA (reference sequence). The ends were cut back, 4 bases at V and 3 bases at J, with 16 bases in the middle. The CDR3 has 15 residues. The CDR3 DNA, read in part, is TGCAGTGCTACTTTCGTCACAGGGATCAATCAGCCC. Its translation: CSATFVTGINQP. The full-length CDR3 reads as CSATFVTGINQPQHF.

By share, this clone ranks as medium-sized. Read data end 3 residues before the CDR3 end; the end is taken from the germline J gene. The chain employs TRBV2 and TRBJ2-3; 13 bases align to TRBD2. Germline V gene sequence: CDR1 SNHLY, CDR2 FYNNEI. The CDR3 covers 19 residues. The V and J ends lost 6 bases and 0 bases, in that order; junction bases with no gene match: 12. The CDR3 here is CASRVTSGGSYFSTDTQYF. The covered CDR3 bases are TGTGCCAGCAGGGTGACTAGCGGGGGGTCTTACTTTAGCACAGATACG.

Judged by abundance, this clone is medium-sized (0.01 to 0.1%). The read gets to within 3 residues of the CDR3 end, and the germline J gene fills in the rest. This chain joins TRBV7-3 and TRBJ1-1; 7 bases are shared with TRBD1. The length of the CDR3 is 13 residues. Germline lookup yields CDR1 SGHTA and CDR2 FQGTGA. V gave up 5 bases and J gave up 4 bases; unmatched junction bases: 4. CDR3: CASSVTGITEAFF. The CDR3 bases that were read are TGTGCCAGCAGCGTGACAGGGATCACTGAA. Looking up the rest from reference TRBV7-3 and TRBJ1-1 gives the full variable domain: GAGVSQTPSNKVTEKGKYVELRCDPISGHTALYWYRQSLGQGPEFLIYFQGTGAADDSGLPNDRFFAVRPEGSVSTLKIQRTERGDSAVYLCASSVTGITEAFFGQGTRLTVV.

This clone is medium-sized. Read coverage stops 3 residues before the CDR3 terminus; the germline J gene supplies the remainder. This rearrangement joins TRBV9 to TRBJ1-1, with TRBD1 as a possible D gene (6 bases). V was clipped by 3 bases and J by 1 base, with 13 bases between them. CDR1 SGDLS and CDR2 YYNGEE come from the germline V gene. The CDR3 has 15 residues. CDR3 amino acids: CASSAAGASNTEAFF. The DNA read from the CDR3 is TGTGCCAGCAGCGCGGCAGGGGCCTCGAACACTGAA.

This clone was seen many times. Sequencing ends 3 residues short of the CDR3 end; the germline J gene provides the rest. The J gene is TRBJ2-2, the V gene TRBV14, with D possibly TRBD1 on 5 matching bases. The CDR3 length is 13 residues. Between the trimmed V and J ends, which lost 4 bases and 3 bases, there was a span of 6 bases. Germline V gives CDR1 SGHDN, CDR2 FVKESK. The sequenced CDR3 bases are TGTGCCAGCAGCCCACAGGACACCGGGGAG. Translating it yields CASSPQDTGE. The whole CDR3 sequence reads CASSPQDTGELFF.

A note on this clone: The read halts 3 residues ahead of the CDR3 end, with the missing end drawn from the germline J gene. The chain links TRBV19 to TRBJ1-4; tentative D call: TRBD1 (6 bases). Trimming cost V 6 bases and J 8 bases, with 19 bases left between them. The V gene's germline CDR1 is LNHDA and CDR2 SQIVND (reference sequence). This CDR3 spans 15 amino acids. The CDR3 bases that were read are TGTGCCAGTAGCAACCGGGACACCCGAGGCGAAAAA. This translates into CASSNRDTRGEK. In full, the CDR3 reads CASSNRDTRGEKLFF.

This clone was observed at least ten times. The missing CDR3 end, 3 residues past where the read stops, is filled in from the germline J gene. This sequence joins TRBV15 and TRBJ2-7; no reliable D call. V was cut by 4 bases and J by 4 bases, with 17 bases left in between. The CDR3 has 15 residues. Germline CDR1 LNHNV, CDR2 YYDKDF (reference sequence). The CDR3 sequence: CATSTGLGRKYEQYF. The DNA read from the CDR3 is TGTGCCACCAGCACAGGTTTGGGCAGGAAGTACGAG.